This TCR beta chain was captured by sequencing in a study of regulatory T cells in long-lasting Graves disease. Study information: Less than 3 months of antithyroid drugs had been taken by newly diagnosed Graves' patients. Findings and limits, study-wide: TRBV28, TRBJ1-2 and TRBJ2-5 were segments that persistent disease favored. More public clonotypes were shared by persistent patients (around 2,800) than by new patients (under 1,000).

Time point indicated: newly diagnosed GD, antithyroid drugs for less than 3 months. RNA from PBMCs was the source of the TCR library. V lost 3 bases to trimming and J lost 0 bases, with 18 bases between them. The CDR3 sequence is 17 residues long. HTBI primers from iRepertoire and Arm-PCR of CDR3 regions yielded the TCR beta libraries. TCRdb passed the multiplex PCR reads through MiXCR, listing each CDR3 protein once. The sample lists approximately 490,000 distinct CDR3 sequences, roughly 16% occurring once. Only a few counts were recorded for this clonotype. Its target is unknown. This sample was also put to use in a study of T cells in Graves' hyperthyroidism and ophthalmopathy.

The source material was peripheral blood mononuclear cells (PBMCs), sampled at new diagnosis, from a patient treated with antithyroid drugs. J is TRBJ2-7 and V is TRBV12-3 or TRBV12-4; tentatively, D is TRBD1 or TRBD2 (6 bases each). The clonotype was recovered from a man aged 35 to 55 with Graves disease. CDR3 sequence: CASSFLLERGASYEQYF. Here the CDR3 DNA reads TGTGCCAGCAGTTTCTTACTAGAAAGGGGGGCCTCCTACGAGCAGTACTTC.